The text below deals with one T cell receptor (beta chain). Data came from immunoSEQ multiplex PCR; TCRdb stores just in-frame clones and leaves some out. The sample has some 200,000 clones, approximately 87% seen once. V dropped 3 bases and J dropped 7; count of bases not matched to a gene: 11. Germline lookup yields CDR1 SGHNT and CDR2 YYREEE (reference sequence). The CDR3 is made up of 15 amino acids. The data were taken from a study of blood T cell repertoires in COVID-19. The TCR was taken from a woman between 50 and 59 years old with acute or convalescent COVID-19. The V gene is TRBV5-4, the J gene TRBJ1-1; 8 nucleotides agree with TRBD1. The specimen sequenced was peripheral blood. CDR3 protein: CASSSVRGRRSEAFF. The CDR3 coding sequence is TGTGCCAGCAGCTCGGTCAGGGGGCGGCGAAGTGAAGCTTTCTTT.